The TCR beta chain described here comes from a study of vaccination effects on CD4 cells after COVID-19. To note about this clone: Its matching antigen is unknown.

Subsequent to less than 13 days of culture, CD4+ T cells were isolated. The cohort was immunized with two doses of either the BNT162b2 or mRNA-1273 vaccine. Measured with immunoSEQ multiplex PCR; TCRdb has only the in-frame clones, and not every one. Among about 40,000 clones listed, 65% to 75% were seen once. V was pared by 6 bases and J by 1 base, with 10 bases of the junction left unmatched. Germline CDR1 is MGHRA and CDR2 is YSYEKL. This CDR3 has 16 residues. This sequence was found in a human donor who received a COVID-19 vaccine. This sample comprised CD4+ T cells from PBMCs cultured without peptide, obtained after COVID-19 vaccination. The chain joins TRBV4-1 to TRBJ1-1, with 8 bases fitting TRBD1. CDR3 region: CASRKVLGQANTEAFF. CDR3 sequence (DNA): TGCGCCAGCAGAAAAGTTCTGGGACAGGCGAACACTGAAGCTTTCTTT.